Listed below are T cell receptor beta chains from one sample, sequenced in a study of cytomegalovirus exposure and HLA in healthy donors. The repertoire was sequenced with immunoSEQ multiplex PCR; TCRdb's copy has only in-frame clones and lacks some. The table lists more than 90,000 clones, over 60% of them singletons. The sample comprised PBMCs. The source of these receptors is a man aged 30-40 years in good health and CMV-seropositive. CDR3s include the opening cysteine and the closing phenylalanine or tryptophan. A D gene is named only where the DNA matches it firmly. The size of a clone is reported for some rows only, either as once, few or many, or as a class for expanded clones.

TGTGCCAGTACCGACCTCGGGGGGGTGGCAGCCCACGAGCAGTACTTC | CASTDLGGVAAHEQYF | TRBV2 | 16 | TRBD2 | TRBJ2-7 | NA
TGCGCCAGCAGCGCGGGAATGGGACGGGTGAGCTCCTACGAGCAGTACTTC | CASSAGMGRVSSYEQYF | TRBV5-1 | 17 | NA | TRBJ2-7 | NA
TGTGCCAGCAGCCCCCGTGGACTAGCGGGAGGCGAGCAGTACTTC | CASSPRGLAGGEQYF | TRBV21-1 | 15 | NA | TRBJ2-7 | NA
TGTGCCAGCAGCTCGTTACAGGGGGCATTGGGCACAGATACGCAGTATTTT | CASSSLQGALGTDTQYF | TRBV5-4 | 17 | TRBD1 | TRBJ2-3 | NA
TGCGCCAGCAGCTTGGGACAGGGGTCCTACAATGAGCAGTTCTTC | CASSLGQGSYNEQFF | TRBV5-1 | 15 | TRBD1 | TRBJ2-1 | NA
TGTGCCAGCAGTTACGGGACAGGGGGCAACTATGGCTACACCTTC | CASSYGTGGNYGYTF | TRBV6-5 | 15 | TRBD1 | TRBJ1-2 | once
TGTGCCAGCACTACTGTGGGGGGGGGCCCTTCCTACGAGCAGTACTTC | CASTTVGGGPSYEQYF | TRBV28 | 16 | NA | TRBJ2-7 | once
TGTGCCAGCAGTGAAGCGCAGGGGGCAAGTGGCTACACCTTC | CASSEAQGASGYTF | TRBV6-1 | 14 | TRBD1 | TRBJ1-2 | NA
TGTGCCAGCAGCTTAAAGGGACAGGGGGGTGGAAGGTACTTC | CASSLKGQGGGRYF | TRBV7-2 | 14 | TRBD1 | TRBJ2-4 | NA
TGTGCCTGGAGTTGGACTAGCGGGGGGCCCTTTAGCTCCTACAATGAGCAGTTCTTC | CAWSWTSGGPFSSYNEQFF | TRBV30 | 19 | TRBD2 | TRBJ2-1 | NA
TGTGCCAGCAGCTTAAGCAGGGTCAATTCACCCCTCCACTTT | CASSLSRVNSPLHF | TRBV7-9 | 14 | NA | TRBJ1-6 | few
TGTGCCAGCAGTTTATCGTTAACCTACGAGCAGTACTTC | CASSLSLTYEQYF | TRBV28 | 13 | NA | TRBJ2-7 | few
TGCGCCAGCGGGACAGGGCTTGTCTATGGCTACACCTTC | CASGTGLVYGYTF | TRBV10-2 | 13 | TRBD1 | TRBJ1-2 | NA
TGTGCCAGCAGCTCGTCCGGGACTAGGTTTAATGAGCAGTTCTTC | CASSSSGTRFNEQFF | TRBV5-5 | 15 | TRBD2 | TRBJ2-1 | once
TGCAGCGTTGATCTTCCGGCGGGGGGGGAAGATACGCAGTATTTT | CSVDLPAGGEDTQYF | TRBV29-1 | 15 | TRBD2 | TRBJ2-3 | few
TGTGCCCTTACAGGGTCGTACAATGAGCAGTTCTTC | CALTGSYNEQFF | TRBV5-4 | 12 | NA | TRBJ2-1 | once
TGTGCCAGTAGTATAGGACAGAATCAAGAGACCCAGTACTTC | CASSIGQNQETQYF | TRBV19 | 14 | NA | TRBJ2-5 | NA
TGTGCCAGCAGACACAGGCGACTGGATCAGCCCCAGCATTTT | CASRHRRLDQPQHF | TRBV28 | 14 | NA | TRBJ1-5 | once
TGTGCCAGCAGTTCGGACAGGGTATACCAGCCCCAGCATTTT | CASSSDRVYQPQHF | TRBV6-5 | 14 | TRBD1 | TRBJ1-5 | NA
TGTGCCATCAGTGAAGGACAGGGGGTAGGCTACACCTTC | CAISEGQGVGYTF | TRBV10-3 | 13 | TRBD1 | TRBJ1-2 | few